A single sample gave rise to the 5 T cell receptor beta chains below, sequenced in a study of cytomegalovirus exposure and HLA in healthy donors. Researchers ran the PCR with 60 Vbeta and 13 Jbeta primers. The method was immunoSEQ multiplex PCR; TCRdb's version includes in-frame clones alone and lacks a portion of them. The sample holds 120,000 or so clones; about two thirds are singletons and the top ten take about 4%. The sequenced sample consisted of PBMCs. These TCRs come from a young man in good health and CMV-seronegative.

The rearrangement uses TRBV5-4 and TRBJ2-3, with D possibly matching TRBD2 (5 bases). V was trimmed by 0 bases and J by 0 bases, leaving 8 bases between them. This CDR3 spans 15 amino acids. Germline V gene sequence: CDR1 SGHNT, CDR2 YYREEE (reference sequence). Here the CDR3 DNA reads TGTGCCAGCAGCTTGGCGGGGAGTAGCACAGATACGCAGTATTTT. Its protein product is CASSLAGSSTDTQYF.

The genes are TRBV5-1 and TRBJ2-3; 11 bases map to TRBD1. CDR3 length: 14 amino acids. V dropped 4 bases and J dropped 5; count of bases not matched to a gene: 3. The germline CDR1 and CDR2 sequences are SGHRS and YFSETQ. The chain's CDR3 is CASSPDRGQDTQYF. The CDR3 DNA reads as TGCGCCAGCAGCCCGGACAGGGGGCAAGATACGCAGTATTTT.

The rearrangement joins TRBV30 to TRBJ1-3; D is unresolved. The germline V gene has CDR1 GTSNPN and CDR2 SVGIG (reference sequence). V lost 7 bases and J lost 2, with 15 bases in between. This CDR3 contains 14 residues. The CDR3 protein is CASSTGNPGNTIYF. The CDR3 DNA reads as TGTGCCTCATCGACGGGAAACCCTGGAAACACCATATATTTT.

About this clone: The sample has other DNA sequences that encode this CDR3 too. The genes are TRBV6-5 and TRBJ2-5; 11 bases are shared with TRBD2. This CDR3 has 15 residues. Germline V lookup: CDR1 MNHEY, CDR2 SVGAGI. After removal of 5 bases from V and 2 bases from J, the junction contained 4 bases not matched to a gene. CDR3 bases: TGTGCCAGCAGTCTCCTAGCGGGGGGACAAGAGACCCAGTACTTC. Protein sequence: CASSLLAGGQETQYF.

This clone was counted a few times. CDR3 loop: CASSVQNYGYTF. Here the CDR3 DNA reads TGTGCCAGCAGCGTCCAGAACTATGGCTACACCTTC. This chain connects TRBV28 to TRBJ1-2; D remains ambiguous. This CDR3 comprises 12 residues. The germline V gene has CDR1 MDHEN and CDR2 SYDVKM. V lost 6 bases, J lost 2 bases, and 7 bases lay in between.